A few counts support the clone carrying this T cell receptor beta chain. Its antigen is still unknown. The germline V gene encodes CDR1 WSHSY and CDR2 SAAADI. Trimming shortened V by 7 bases and J by 4 bases, and 13 bases separated the two germline ends. The CDR3 has 13 amino acids. Clones were sequenced by immunoSEQ multiplex PCR, and TCRdb holds only the in-frame ones, with some missing. The sample lists tens of thousands of clones, about 83% seen once, with 1.3% in the top ten. This sample is drawn from a study of T cells in narcolepsy. Across the whole study: Patients with NT1 or NT2 and healthy control donors were enrolled.

Whole-study findings and limits: Some memory CD4+ repertoires had no autoreactive clone sequences. Comparing one patient's CSF and blood CD4+ clonotypes highlighted HCRT- and TRIB2-specific autoreactive clonotypes. Autoreactive clonotypes reportedly recurred in blood of same and different patients, not controls.

Sequenced material: CD45RA- memory CD4+ T cells from PBMCs. This sequence was found in a human donor with narcolepsy. V is TRBV10-2 and J is TRBJ1-1, with D unclear. CDR3 in amino acids: CASTGGVSTEAFF. The CDR3 DNA reads as TGCGCCAGCACAGGAGGAGTATCCACTGAAGCTTTCTTT.